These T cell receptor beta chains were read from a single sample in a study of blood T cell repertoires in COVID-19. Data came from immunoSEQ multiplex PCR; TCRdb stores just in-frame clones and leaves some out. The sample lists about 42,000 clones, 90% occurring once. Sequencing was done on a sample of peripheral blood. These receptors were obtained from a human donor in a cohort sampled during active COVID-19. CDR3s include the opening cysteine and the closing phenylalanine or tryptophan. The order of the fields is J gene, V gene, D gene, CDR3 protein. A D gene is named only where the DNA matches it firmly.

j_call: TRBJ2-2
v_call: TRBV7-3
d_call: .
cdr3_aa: CASSSTNTGELFF

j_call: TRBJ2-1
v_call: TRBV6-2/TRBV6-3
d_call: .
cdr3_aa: CASSYILQGLVDEQFF

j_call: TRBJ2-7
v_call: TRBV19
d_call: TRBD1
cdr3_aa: CASSAGTGIYEQYF

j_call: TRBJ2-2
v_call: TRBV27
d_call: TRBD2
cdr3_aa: CASSVLAGELFF

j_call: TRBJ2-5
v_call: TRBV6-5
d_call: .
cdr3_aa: CASSYSWGREETQYF

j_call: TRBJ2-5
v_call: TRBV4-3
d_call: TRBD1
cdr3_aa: CASSQDYKGAPETQYF

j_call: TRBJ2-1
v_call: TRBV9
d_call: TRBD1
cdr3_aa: CASSVYYGTGGVNEQFF

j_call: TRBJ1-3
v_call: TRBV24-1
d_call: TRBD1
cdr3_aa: CATSAGTGTVSGNTIYF

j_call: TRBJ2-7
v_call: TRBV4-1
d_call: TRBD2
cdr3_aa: CASSQPTSRRAEQYF

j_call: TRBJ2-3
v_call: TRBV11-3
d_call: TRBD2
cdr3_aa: CASSSGTSGGPDTQYF

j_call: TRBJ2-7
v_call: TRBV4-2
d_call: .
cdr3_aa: CASSSRPGSKYF

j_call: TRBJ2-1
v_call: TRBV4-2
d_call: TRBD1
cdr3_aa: CASSQDPGQGFYEQFF

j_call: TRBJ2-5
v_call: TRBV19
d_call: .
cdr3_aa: CASSKRALTGEETQYF

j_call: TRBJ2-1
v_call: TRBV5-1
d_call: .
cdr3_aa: CASSLGGQTYNEQFF

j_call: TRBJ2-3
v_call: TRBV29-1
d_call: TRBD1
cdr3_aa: CSVDRGLTSTDTQYF

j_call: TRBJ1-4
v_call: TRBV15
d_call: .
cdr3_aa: CATSIESTGPTNEKLFF

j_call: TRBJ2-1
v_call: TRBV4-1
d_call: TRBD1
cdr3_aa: CASSHRTGTGPDEQFF

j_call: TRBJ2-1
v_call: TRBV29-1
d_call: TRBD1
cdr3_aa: CSVNPTGEYNEQFF

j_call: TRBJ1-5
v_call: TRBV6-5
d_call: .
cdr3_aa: CASRTGFNQPQHF

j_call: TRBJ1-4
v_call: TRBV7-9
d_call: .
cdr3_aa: CASSQNPVTNEKLFF

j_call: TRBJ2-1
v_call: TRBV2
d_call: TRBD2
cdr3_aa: CASSWTSGRYNEQFF

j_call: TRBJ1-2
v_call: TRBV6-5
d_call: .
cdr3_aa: CASRSRGDWGGYTF

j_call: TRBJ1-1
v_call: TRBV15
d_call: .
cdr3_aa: CATTGQTMNTEAFF

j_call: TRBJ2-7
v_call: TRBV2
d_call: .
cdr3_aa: CASREQGISYEQYF

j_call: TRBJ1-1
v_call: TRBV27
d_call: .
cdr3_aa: CASSLSGGQSTEAFF

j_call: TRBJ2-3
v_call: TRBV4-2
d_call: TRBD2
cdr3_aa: CASSQDASGGAVIDTQYF